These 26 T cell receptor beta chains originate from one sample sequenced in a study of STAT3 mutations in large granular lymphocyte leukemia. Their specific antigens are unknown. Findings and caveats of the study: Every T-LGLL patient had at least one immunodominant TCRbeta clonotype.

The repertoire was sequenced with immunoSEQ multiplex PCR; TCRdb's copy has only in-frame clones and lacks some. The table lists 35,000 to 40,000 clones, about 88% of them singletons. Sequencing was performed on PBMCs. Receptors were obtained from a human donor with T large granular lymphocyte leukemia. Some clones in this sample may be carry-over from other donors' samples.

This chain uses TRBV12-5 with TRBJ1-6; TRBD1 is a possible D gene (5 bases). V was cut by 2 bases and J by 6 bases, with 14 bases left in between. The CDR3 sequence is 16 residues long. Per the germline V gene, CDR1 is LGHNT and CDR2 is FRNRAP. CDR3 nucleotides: TGTGCTAGTGGTTTGCCTCCCAGACAGCTTAATTCACCCCTCCACTTT. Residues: CASGLPPRQLNSPLHF.

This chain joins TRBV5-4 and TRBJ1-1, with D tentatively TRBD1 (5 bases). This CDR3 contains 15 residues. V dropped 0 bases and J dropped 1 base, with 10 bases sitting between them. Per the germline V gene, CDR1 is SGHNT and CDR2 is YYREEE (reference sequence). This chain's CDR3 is CASSLDWTPNTEAFF. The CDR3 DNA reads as TGTGCCAGCAGCTTGGATTGGACACCGAACACTGAAGCTTTCTTT.

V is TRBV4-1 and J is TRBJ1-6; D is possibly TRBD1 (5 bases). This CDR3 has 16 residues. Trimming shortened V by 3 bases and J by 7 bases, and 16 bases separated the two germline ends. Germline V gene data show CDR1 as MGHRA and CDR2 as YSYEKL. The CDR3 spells CASSHFGGQGNSPLHF. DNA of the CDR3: TGCGCCAGCAGCCATTTCGGCGGGCAGGGAAATTCACCCCTCCACTTT.

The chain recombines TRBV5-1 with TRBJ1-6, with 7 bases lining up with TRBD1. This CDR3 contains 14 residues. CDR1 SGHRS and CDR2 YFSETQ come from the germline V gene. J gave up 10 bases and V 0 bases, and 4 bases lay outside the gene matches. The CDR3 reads CASSLDRGGSPLHF. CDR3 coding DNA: TGCGCCAGCAGCTTGGACAGGGGAGGATCACCCCTCCACTTT.

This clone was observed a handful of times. The CDR3 DNA sequence: TGTGCCAGCAGTGAAAGGCCAACAGGGGCGGGCAAAAACATTCAGTACTTC. The encoded protein is CASSERPTGAGKNIQYF. The chain joins TRBV6-1 to TRBJ2-4; 7 bases are shared with TRBD1. The CDR3 runs to 17 residues. CDR1 MNHNS and CDR2 SASEGT come from the germline V gene. J gave up 3 bases and V 2 bases, and 10 bases lay outside the gene matches.

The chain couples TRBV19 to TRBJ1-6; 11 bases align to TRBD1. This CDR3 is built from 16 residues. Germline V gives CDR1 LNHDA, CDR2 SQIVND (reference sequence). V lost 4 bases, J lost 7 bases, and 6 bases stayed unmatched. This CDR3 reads CASSSGTGGHNSPLHF. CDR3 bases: TGTGCCAGTAGTAGCGGGACAGGGGGTCACAATTCACCCCTCCACTTT.

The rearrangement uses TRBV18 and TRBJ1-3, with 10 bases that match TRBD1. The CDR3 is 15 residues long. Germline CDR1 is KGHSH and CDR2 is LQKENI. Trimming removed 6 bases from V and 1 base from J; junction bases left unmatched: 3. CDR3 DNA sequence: TGTGCCAGCTCGAGGGACAGGGGTTCTGGAAACACCATATATTTT. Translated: CASSRDRGSGNTIYF.

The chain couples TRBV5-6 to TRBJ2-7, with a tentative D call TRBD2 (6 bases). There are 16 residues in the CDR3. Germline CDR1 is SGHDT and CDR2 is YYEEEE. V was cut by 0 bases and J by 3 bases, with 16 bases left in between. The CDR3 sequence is CASSLEVWGENYEQYF. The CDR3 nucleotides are TGTGCCAGCAGCTTGGAAGTTTGGGGGGAGAACTACGAGCAGTACTTC.

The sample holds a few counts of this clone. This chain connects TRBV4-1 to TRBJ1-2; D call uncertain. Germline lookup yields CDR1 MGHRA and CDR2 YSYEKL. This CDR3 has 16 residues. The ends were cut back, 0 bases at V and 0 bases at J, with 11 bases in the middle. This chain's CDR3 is CASSQEGSGSNYGYTF. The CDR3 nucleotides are TGCGCCAGCAGCCAAGAAGGCAGCGGATCTAACTATGGCTACACCTTC.

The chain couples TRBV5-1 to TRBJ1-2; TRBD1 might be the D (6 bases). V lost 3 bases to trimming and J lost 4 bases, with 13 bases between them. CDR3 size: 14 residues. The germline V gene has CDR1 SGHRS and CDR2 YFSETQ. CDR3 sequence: CASSWDTGLYGYTF. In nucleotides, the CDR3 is TGCGCCAGCAGCTGGGACACCGGGCTCTATGGCTACACCTTC.

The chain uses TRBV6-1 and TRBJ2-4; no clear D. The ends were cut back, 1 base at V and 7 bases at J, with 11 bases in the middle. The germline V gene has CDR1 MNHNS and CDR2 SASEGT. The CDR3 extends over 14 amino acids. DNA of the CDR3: TGTGCCAGCAGTGAAGGTCCTGTAAGGAACATTCAGTACTTC. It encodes CASSEGPVRNIQYF.

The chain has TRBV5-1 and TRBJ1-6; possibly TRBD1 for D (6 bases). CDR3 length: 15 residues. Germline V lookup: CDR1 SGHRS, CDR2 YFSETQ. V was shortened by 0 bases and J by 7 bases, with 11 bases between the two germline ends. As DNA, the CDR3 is TGCGCCAGCAGCTTGGGGACAGCTCACAATTCACCCCTCCACTTT. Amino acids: CASSLGTAHNSPLHF.

In nucleotides, the CDR3 is TGCAGCGTTCTGACAGGGCCGGCGGATGAGCAGTTCTTC. This codes for CSVLTGPADEQFF. This chain uses TRBV29-1 with TRBJ2-1; 7 bases line up with TRBD1. Germline V lookup: CDR1 SQVTM, CDR2 ANQGSEA. J lost 8 bases, V lost 5 bases, and 9 bases had no gene match. This CDR3 contains 13 residues.

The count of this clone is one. Here the CDR3 DNA reads TGTGCCAGCAGCTTAGTAACAGGGATGAGTGCCGGGGAGCTGTTTTTT. Translated: CASSLVTGMSAGELFF. The chain employs TRBV11-2 and TRBJ2-2; maybe TRBD1 (6 bases). The V end was cut by 1 base, the J end by 6 bases, with 15 bases between. The CDR3 covers 16 residues. Germline CDR1 reads SGHAT; CDR2 reads FQNNGV.

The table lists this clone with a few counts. The CDR3, as DNA: TGCGCCAGCAGCCACCTCGGACGCCAGAGCTCTGGAAACACCATATATTTT. It specifies CASSHLGRQSSGNTIYF. V usage is TRBV4-1 and J usage is TRBJ1-3; D gene unclear. The CDR3 has 17 residues. CDR1 MGHRA and CDR2 YSYEKL come from the germline V gene. V was trimmed by 3 bases and J by 0 bases, leaving 15 bases between them.

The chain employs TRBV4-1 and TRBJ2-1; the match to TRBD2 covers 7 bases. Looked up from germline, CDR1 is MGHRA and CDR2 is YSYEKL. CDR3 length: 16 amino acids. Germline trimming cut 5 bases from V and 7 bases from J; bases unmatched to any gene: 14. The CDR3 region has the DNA TGCGCCAGCAGCGGAGAGCGGGACGCCCGAAGGAATGAGCAGTTCTTC. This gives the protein CASSGERDARRNEQFF.

DNA for the CDR3: TGTGCCAGCAGCTCGACAGTCTCCTACGAGCAGTACTTC. Translated: CASSSTVSYEQYF. The genes are TRBV7-2 and TRBJ2-7; D is perhaps TRBD1 (5 bases). Trimming cost V 4 bases and J 0 bases, with 7 bases left between them. This CDR3 has 13 residues. Germline V gene data show CDR1 as SGHTA and CDR2 as FQGNSA.

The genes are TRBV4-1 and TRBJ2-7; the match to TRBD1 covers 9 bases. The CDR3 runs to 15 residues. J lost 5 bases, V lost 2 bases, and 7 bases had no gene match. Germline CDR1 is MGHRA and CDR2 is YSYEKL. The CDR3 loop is CASSQPRDRANEQYF. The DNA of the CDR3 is TGCGCCAGCAGCCAACCCCGGGACAGGGCTAACGAGCAGTACTTC.

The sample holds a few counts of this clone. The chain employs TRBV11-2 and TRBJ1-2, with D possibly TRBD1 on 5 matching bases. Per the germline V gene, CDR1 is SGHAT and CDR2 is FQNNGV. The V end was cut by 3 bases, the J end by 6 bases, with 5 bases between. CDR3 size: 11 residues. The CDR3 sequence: CASSFRDGYTF. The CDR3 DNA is TGTGCCAGCAGCTTCAGGGATGGCTACACCTTC.

DNA for the CDR3: TGTGCCAGCAGCGTGGACAGGGCGAACACTGAAGCTTTCTTT. Protein sequence: CASSVDRANTEAFF. The chain uses TRBV5-6 and TRBJ1-1, with 8 bases fitting TRBD1. The germline CDR1 and CDR2 sequences are SGHDT and YYEEEE. Trimming took 4 bases from V and 1 from J; bases not matched to a gene: 3. CDR3 length: 14 residues.

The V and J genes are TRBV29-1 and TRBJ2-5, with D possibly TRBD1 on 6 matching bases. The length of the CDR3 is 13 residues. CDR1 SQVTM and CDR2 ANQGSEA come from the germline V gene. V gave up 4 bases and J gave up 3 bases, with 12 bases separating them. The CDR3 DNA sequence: TGCAGCGTTGTTATGGACAGAGAAGAGACCCAGTACTTC. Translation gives CSVVMDREETQYF. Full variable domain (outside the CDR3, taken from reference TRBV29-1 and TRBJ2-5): SAVISQKPSRDICQRGTSLTIQCQVDSQVTMMFWYRQQPGQSLTLIATANQGSEATYESGFVIDKFPISRPNLTFSTLTVSNMSPEDSSIYLCSVVMDREETQYFGPGTRLLVL.

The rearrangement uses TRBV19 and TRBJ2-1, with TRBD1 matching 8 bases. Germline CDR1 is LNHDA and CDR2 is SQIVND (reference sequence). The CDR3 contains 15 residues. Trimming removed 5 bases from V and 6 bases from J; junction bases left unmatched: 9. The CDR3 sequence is CASSRGQGMGNEQFF. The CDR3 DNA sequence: TGTGCCAGTAGTCGAGGACAGGGAATGGGCAATGAGCAGTTCTTC.

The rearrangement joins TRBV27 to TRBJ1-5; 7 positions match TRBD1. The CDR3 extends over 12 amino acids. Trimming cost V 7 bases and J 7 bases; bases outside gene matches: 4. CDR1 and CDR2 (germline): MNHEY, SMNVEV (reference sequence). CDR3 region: CASKAGGQPQHF. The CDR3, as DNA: TGTGCCAGCAAGGCAGGGGGACAGCCCCAGCATTTT.

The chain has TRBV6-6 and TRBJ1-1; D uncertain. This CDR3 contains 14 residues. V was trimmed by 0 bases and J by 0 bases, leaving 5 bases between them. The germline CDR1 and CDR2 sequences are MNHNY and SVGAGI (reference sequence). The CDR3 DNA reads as TGTGCCAGCAGTTACTCGAACATGAACACTGAAGCTTTCTTT. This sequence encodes CASSYSNMNTEAFF.

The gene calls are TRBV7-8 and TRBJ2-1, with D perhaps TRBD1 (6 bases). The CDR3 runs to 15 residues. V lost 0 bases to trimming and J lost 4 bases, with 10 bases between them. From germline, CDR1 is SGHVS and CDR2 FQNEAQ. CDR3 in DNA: TGTGCCAGCAGCTTAGCCAGGGGAAGGTACAATGAGCAGTTCTTC. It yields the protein CASSLARGRYNEQFF. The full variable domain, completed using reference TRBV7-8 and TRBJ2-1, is GAGVSQSPRYKVAKRGQDVALRCDPISGHVSLFWYQQALGQGPEFLTYFQNEAQLDKSGLPSDRFFAERPEGSVSTLKIQRTQQEDSAVYLCASSLARGRYNEQFFGPGTRLTVL.

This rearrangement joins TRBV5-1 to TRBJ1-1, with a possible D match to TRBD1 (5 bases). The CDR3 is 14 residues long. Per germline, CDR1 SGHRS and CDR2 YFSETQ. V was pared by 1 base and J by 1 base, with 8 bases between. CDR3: CASSLFGTNTEAFF. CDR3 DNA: TGCGCCAGCAGCTTGTTCGGGACGAACACTGAAGCTTTCTTT.